What follows are 23 T cell receptor beta chains derived from one specimen sequenced in a study of shared T cell receptors in the human thymus (dated by TCRdb to 2020 to 2022). Library preparation was by the immunoSEQ multiplex PCR assay. Drawn from immuneACCESS, this table holds only the in-frame rearrangements with V and J called that TCRdb kept. Clones are partly lost; checked studies trace under half to an unresolved V gene and leave the rest unexplained. The sample yields 640,000 or so clones; 80% to 90% were counted once. The top ten constitute 0.0094% of the sample. These sequences were also reported in another study, on human thymus T cells.

The sample was thymocytes. The receptors stem from a boy in the first two years of life with a congenital heart defect. Donor details come from another sample of the same person, matched by shared clones.

The gene calls are TRBV19 and TRBJ2-5; 7 nucleotides agree with TRBD1. TRBJ2-7 explains the end of the DNA better; the J call may be wrong. The germline CDR1 and CDR2 sequences are LNHDA and SQIVND (reference sequence). The CDR3 is 15 residues long. The CDR3 loop reads CASTPTTGTSYEQYF. CDR3 in DNA: TGTGCCAGTACACCGACGACAGGGACCTCCTACGAGCAGTACTTC.

This clone was observed a few times. The chain couples TRBV6-5 to TRBJ1-4; D is undetermined. Looked up from germline, CDR1 is MNHEY and CDR2 is SVGAGI. The CDR3 consists of 14 residues. V shed 6 bases and J shed 6 bases, with 14 bases lying between them. CDR3 sequence (DNA): TGTGCCAGCAGAAAAGGCGGGTTACATGAAAAACTGTTTTTT. It encodes CASRKGGLHEKLFF.

This clone was observed a few times. J is TRBJ2-7 and V is TRBV28; TRBD2 is a possible D gene (6 bases). The CDR3 contains 14 residues. V was trimmed by 6 bases and J by 5 bases, leaving 17 bases between them. CDR1 MDHEN and CDR2 SYDVKM come from the germline V gene. CDR3 in amino acids: CASSPMGDWDEQYF. The CDR3 DNA reads as TGTGCCAGCAGCCCAATGGGGGACTGGGACGAGCAGTACTTC. Filled out from reference TRBV28 and TRBJ2-7, the complete variable domain reads DVKVTQSSRYLVKRTGEKVFLECVQDMDHENMFWYRQDPGLGLRLIYFSYDVKMKEKGDIPEGYSVSREKKERFSLILESASTNQTSMYLCASSPMGDWDEQYFGPGTRLTVT.

V usage is TRBV18 and J usage is TRBJ1-1; D possibly corresponds to TRBD1 (5 bases). Deletions cut 1 base from V and 11 bases from J, with 14 bases between. The CDR3 length is 13 residues. The germline CDR1 and CDR2 sequences are KGHSH and LQKENI. CDR3 nucleotide sequence: TGTGCCAGCTCACCACGAGCGGGGGAACGGGCTTTCTTT. It is translated as CASSPRAGERAFF.

This clone was detected once. The chain has TRBV4-3 and TRBJ1-1; tentatively, D is TRBD1 (6 bases). Germline CDR1 is LGHNA and CDR2 is YSLEER. With 2 bases removed from V and 5 bases from J, the gap between germline ends came to 15 bases. The CDR3 covers 15 residues. The CDR3 nucleotides read TGCGCCAGCAGCCAACATAGGGGGATTGAGACTGAAGCTTTCTTT. Translation: CASSQHRGIETEAFF.

The chain recombines TRBV5-1 with TRBJ2-7; 11 bases fit TRBD2. CDR3 length: 17 amino acids. CDR1 SGHRS and CDR2 YFSETQ come from the germline V gene. V dropped 4 bases and J dropped 3; count of bases not matched to a gene: 12. The DNA of the CDR3 is TGCGCCAGCAGCCCCTGGGGGACTAGCGGCATGATCTACGAGCAGTACTTC. Protein sequence: CASSPWGTSGMIYEQYF.

This chain uses TRBV6-1 with TRBJ2-1; the D gene is possibly TRBD2 (6 bases). Trimming pared 11 bases from V and 5 bases from J, leaving 13 bases between. CDR1 is MNHNS and CDR2 is SASEGT in the germline V gene. The CDR3 totals 12 residues. CDR3 residues: CAAGRGHNEQFF. CDR3 nucleotide sequence: TGTGCCGCGGGGCGGGGCCACAATGAGCAGTTCTTC.

V usage is TRBV6-5 and J usage is TRBJ1-2, with TRBD1 matching over 7 bases. V lost 6 bases, J lost 7 bases, and 8 bases stayed unmatched. Per germline, CDR1 MNHEY and CDR2 SVGAGI. There are 13 residues in the CDR3. The CDR3 DNA reads as TGTGCCAGCAGGCCACTGACAGGGCTTGGCTACACCTTC. It specifies CASRPLTGLGYTF.

The V gene is TRBV4-1, the J gene TRBJ1-5; the D gene is possibly TRBD1 (5 bases). Per the germline V gene, CDR1 is MGHRA and CDR2 is YSYEKL. The CDR3 extends over 17 amino acids. V lost 3 bases to trimming and J lost 5 bases, with 20 bases between them. The DNA for the CDR3 is TGCGCCAGCAGCCAGGACCCACAGGTGGCCCCTTATCAGCCCCAGCATTTT. This codes for CASSQDPQVAPYQPQHF.

The V gene is TRBV10-3, the J gene TRBJ1-3; possible D gene TRBD1, 6 bases. In germline, CDR1 is ENHRY, CDR2 SYGVKD. The CDR3 extends over 12 amino acids. V lost 7 bases and J lost 4, with 8 bases in between. The CDR3 DNA sequence: TGTGCCATCAACGACAGGGGAAACACCATATATTTT. It translates to CAINDRGNTIYF.

The genes are TRBV5-6 and TRBJ2-5; TRBD1 is a possible D gene (5 bases). The CDR3 covers 13 residues. CDR1 is SGHDT and CDR2 is YYEEEE in the germline V gene. V was pared by 5 bases and J by 7 bases, with 15 bases between. The DNA for the CDR3 is TGTGCCAGCAGACATACCATTAGGGGGACCCAGTACTTC. This gives the protein CASRHTIRGTQYF.

The gene calls are TRBV30 and TRBJ1-4, with TRBD1 identical over 10 bases. After removal of 5 bases from V and 8 bases from J, the junction contained 5 bases not matched to a gene. CDR3 length: 13 residues. CDR1 and CDR2 from the germline V gene are GTSNPN and SVGIG (reference sequence). CDR3 amino acids: CAWSGQGGEKLFF. In DNA form, the CDR3 reads TGTGCCTGGTCCGGACAGGGGGGCGAAAAACTGTTTTTT.

V usage is TRBV9 and J usage is TRBJ1-4; 9 bases fit TRBD1. Trimming removed 3 bases from V and 5 bases from J; junction bases left unmatched: 8. Germline loops: CDR1 SGDLS, CDR2 YYNGEE. The CDR3 runs 16 residues. CDR3 residues: CASSARWDRENEKLFF. CDR3 nucleotides: TGTGCCAGCAGCGCCAGATGGGACAGGGAAAATGAAAAACTGTTTTTT.

The chain joins TRBV5-6 to TRBJ1-3, with D perhaps TRBD1 (6 bases). Trimming took 4 bases from V and 0 from J, leaving 14 bases between them. The CDR3 covers 16 residues. Germline V gives CDR1 SGHDT, CDR2 YYEEEE. The CDR3 nucleotides read TGTGCCAGCAGCGGCGACAGGCGACACTCTGGAAACACCATATATTTT. Translated, it gives CASSGDRRHSGNTIYF.

The genes are TRBV6-1 and TRBJ2-1; possible D gene TRBD2, 6 bases. Germline-derived CDR1 and CDR2 are MNHNS and SASEGT. V was clipped by 6 bases and J by 11 bases, with 20 bases between them. The CDR3 length is 14 residues. The CDR3 loop reads CASRQLRWGVQQFF. As DNA, the CDR3 is TGTGCCAGCAGACAACTAAGGTGGGGGGTACAGCAGTTCTTC.

The chain uses TRBV21-1 and TRBJ2-7; TRBD1 is the table's D call, not checked against the DNA. TRBV21-1 is annotated as a pseudogene. This CDR3 has 15 amino acids. This CDR3 reads CASTQRSGNLHEQYF. CDR3 sequence (DNA): TGTGCCAGCACCCAAAGGTCAGGGAATTTGCACGAGCAGTACTTC.

J is TRBJ2-5 and V is TRBV5-6, with 9 bases identical to TRBD2. Germline trimming cut 1 base from V and 0 bases from J; bases unmatched to any gene: 7. Germline CDR1 reads SGHDT; CDR2 reads YYEEEE. CDR3 length: 17 amino acids. DNA for the CDR3: TGTGCCAGCAGCTTGCGTAGCGGGGGAGTGTACCAAGAGACCCAGTACTTC. Residues: CASSLRSGGVYQETQYF.

The chain joins TRBV28 to TRBJ2-1; 13 bases match TRBD2. This CDR3 has 15 residues. Germline lookup yields CDR1 MDHEN and CDR2 SYDVKM. With V trimmed by 6 bases and J by 7 bases, 6 bases remained unmatched. CDR3 loop: CASSPLAGGGNEQFF. DNA of the CDR3: TGTGCCAGCAGCCCACTAGCGGGAGGGGGTAATGAGCAGTTCTTC.

CDR3 DNA sequence: TGTGCCAGCAGTGAAGCAGGGGTAGTGGGTGAAAAACTGTTTTTT. Translated: CASSEAGVVGEKLFF. This chain joins TRBV6-1 and TRBJ1-4, with D perhaps matching TRBD1 (5 bases). The CDR3 is made up of 15 amino acids. Trimming removed 0 bases from V and 7 bases from J, with 12 bases in between. From germline, CDR1 is MNHNS and CDR2 SASEGT.

This chain's CDR3 is CASSMGRDIVLDTEAFF. In DNA form, the CDR3 reads TGTGCCAGCAGTATGGGCCGGGACATCGTTCTGGACACTGAAGCTTTCTTT. The chain is built from TRBV7-9 and TRBJ1-1, with D maybe TRBD1 (6 bases). Trimming shortened V by 6 bases and J by 3 bases, and 23 bases separated the two germline ends. CDR3 length: 17 residues. Germline lookup yields CDR1 SEHNR and CDR2 FQNEAQ (reference sequence). Full variable domain (missing parts from reference TRBV7-9 and TRBJ1-1): DTGVSQNPRHKITKRGQNVTFRCDPISEHNRLYWYRQTLGQGPEFLTYFQNEAQLEKSRLLSDRFSAERPKGSFSTLEIQRTEQGDSAMYLCASSMGRDIVLDTEAFFGQGTRLTVV.

CDR3 DNA sequence: TGTGCCAGCAGTCACTACCGGACAGGACGGAGCTACGAGCAGTACTTC. Translating gives CASSHYRTGRSYEQYF. V is TRBV6-5 and J is TRBJ2-7, with TRBD1 identical over 7 bases. This CDR3 spans 16 amino acids. V lost 5 bases and J lost 3; bases outside the gene matches: 13. Germline CDR1 and CDR2: MNHEY and SVGAGI.

This chain joins TRBV7-6 and TRBJ1-2; the D gene is possibly TRBD1 (5 bases). V shed 5 bases and J shed 8 bases, with 15 bases lying between them. CDR1 is SGHVS and CDR2 is FNYEAQ in the germline V gene. This CDR3 is 13 amino acids long. The DNA of the CDR3 is TGTGCCAGCAGCCGGACACCAAGGCACGGCTACACCTTC. Its protein product is CASSRTPRHGYTF.

V is TRBV28 and J is TRBJ2-7; TRBD1 matches 8 bases. Germline CDR1 and CDR2: MDHEN and SYDVKM. The ends lost 7 bases at V and 1 base at J; junction bases unmatched: 18. The CDR3 runs to 18 residues. The DNA for the CDR3 is TGTGCCAGCACCCAACGACAGGGGCCTTCTGAATCGTCCTACGAGCAGTACTTC. Its protein product is CASTQRQGPSESSYEQYF.